This TCR beta chain stems from a study of T cell changes during pregnancy in multiple sclerosis. Per the germline V gene, CDR1 is SQVTM and CDR2 is ANQGSEA. The CDR3 covers 14 residues. V dropped 1 base and J dropped 6; count of bases not matched to a gene: 9. Measured with immunoSEQ multiplex PCR; TCRdb has only the in-frame clones, and not every one. The table shows roughly 93,000 clones, with about 92% occurring only once. Specimen: peripheral blood, collected after pregnancy. The chain links TRBV29-1 to TRBJ2-7; the match to TRBD1 covers 7 bases. The receptor comes from a female donor in good health, enrolled as a control in a pregnancy study. The DNA of the CDR3 is TGCAGCGTTGAAGTGACAGGGACAGTATCCGAGCAGTACTTC. This codes for CSVEVTGTVSEQYF.